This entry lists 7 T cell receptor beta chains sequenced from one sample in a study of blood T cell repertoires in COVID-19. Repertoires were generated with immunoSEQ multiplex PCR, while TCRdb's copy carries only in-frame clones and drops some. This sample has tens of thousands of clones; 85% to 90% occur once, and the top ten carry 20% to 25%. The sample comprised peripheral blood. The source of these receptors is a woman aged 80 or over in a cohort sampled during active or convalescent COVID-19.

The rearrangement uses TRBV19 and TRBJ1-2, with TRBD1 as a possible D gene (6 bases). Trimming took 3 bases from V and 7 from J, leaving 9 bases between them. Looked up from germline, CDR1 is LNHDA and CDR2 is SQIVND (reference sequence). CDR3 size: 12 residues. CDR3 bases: TGTGCCAGTAGTATTTCAGGGGCTGGCTACACCTTC. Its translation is CASSISGAGYTF.

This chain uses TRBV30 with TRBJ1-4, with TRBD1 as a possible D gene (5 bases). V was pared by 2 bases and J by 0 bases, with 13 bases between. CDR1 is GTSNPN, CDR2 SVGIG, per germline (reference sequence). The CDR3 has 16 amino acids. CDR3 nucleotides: TGTGCCTGGAGTCCGGACAAAAGCACAACTAATGAAAAACTGTTTTTT. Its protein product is CAWSPDKSTTNEKLFF.

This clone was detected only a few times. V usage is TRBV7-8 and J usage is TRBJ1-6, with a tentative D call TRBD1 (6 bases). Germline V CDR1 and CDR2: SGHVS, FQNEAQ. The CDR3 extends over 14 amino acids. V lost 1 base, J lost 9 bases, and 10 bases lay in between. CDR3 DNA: TGTGCCAGCAGCTTAGGGCAGGGGAGTTCACCCCTCCACTTT. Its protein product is CASSLGQGSSPLHF. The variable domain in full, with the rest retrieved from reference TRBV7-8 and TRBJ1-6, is GAGVSQSPRYKVAKRGQDVALRCDPISGHVSLFWYQQALGQGPEFLTYFQNEAQLDKSGLPSDRFFAERPEGSVSTLKIQRTQQEDSAVYLCASSLGQGSSPLHFGNGTRLTVT.

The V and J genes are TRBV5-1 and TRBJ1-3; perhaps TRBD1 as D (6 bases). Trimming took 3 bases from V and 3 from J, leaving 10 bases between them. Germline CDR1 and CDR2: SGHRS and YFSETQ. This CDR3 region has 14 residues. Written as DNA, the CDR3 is TGCGCCAGCAGCTCGGACAGCCGTGGAAACACCATATATTTT. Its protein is CASSSDSRGNTIYF. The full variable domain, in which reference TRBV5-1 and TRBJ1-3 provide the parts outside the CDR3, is KAGVTQTPRYLIKTRGQQVTLSCSPISGHRSVSWYQQTPGQGLQFLFEYFSETQRNKGNFPGRFSGRQFSNSRSEMNVSTLELGDSALYLCASSSDSRGNTIYFGEGSWLTVV.

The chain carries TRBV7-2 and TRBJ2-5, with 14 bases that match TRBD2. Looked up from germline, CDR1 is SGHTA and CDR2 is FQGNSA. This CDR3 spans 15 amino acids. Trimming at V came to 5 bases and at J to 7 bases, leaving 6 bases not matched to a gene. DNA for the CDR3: TGTGCCAGCAGCCCCCGACTAGCGGGAGGGGGGACCCAGTACTTC. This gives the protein CASSPRLAGGGTQYF.

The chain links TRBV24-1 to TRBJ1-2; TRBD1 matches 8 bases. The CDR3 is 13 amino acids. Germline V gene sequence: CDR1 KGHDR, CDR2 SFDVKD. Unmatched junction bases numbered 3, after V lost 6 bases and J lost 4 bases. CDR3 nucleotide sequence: TGTGCCACCAGTCCCGGGACAGGCTATGGCTACACCTTC. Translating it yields CATSPGTGYGYTF.

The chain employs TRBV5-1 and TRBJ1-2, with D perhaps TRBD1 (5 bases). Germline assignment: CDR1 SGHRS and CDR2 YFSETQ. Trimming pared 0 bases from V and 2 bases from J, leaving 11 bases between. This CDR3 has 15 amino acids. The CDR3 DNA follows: TGCGCCAGCAGCTTGGTCGTCGCAGGGAACTATGGCTACACCTTC. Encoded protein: CASSLVVAGNYGYTF.